What follows are 14 T cell receptor beta chains derived from one specimen sequenced in a study of blood T cell repertoires in COVID-19 (dated by TCRdb to about 2020). Libraries came from the immunoSEQ multiplex PCR assay. In TCRdb, the immuneACCESS table is reduced to in-frame sequences with V and J assigned. These tables do not hold every clone; where another copy was compared, an unresolved V gene accounts for under half, and the others remain unexplained. This sample has about 200,000 clones in its table, and roughly 90% of those were observed once. Jointly, the top ten make up 0.5% to 0.65% of the sample. Sequenced: peripheral blood. Every receptor here comes from a man aged 50-59 years with acute or convalescent COVID-19.

The CDR3 sequence is CASSHTGVSNYEQYF. The CDR3 DNA reads as TGTGCCAGCAGCCATACAGGCGTCAGCAACTACGAGCAGTACTTC. The J gene is TRBJ2-7, the V gene TRBV7-2; D is possibly TRBD1 (5 bases). This CDR3 has 15 residues. Trimming shortened V by 5 bases and J by 3 bases, and 17 bases separated the two germline ends. The germline V gene has CDR1 SGHTA and CDR2 FQGNSA.

The V and J genes are TRBV7-2 and TRBJ1-5; unclear D gene. Trimming removed 5 bases from V and 3 bases from J, with 11 bases in between. Germline CDR1 reads SGHTA; CDR2 reads FQGNSA. The length of the CDR3 is 14 residues. The DNA for the CDR3 is TGTGCCAGCAGCCTCTCCCCCCCCAATCAGCCCCAGCATTTT. Translation: CASSLSPPNQPQHF.

The J gene is TRBJ2-7, the V gene TRBV5-4, with 9 bases fitting TRBD1. This CDR3 spans 14 amino acids. CDR1 SGHNT and CDR2 YYREEE come from the germline V gene (reference sequence). Trimming took 1 base from V and 2 from J; bases not matched to a gene: 1. The CDR3 nucleotides are TGTGCCAGCAGCTTGAACAGGGGGCCCTACGAGCAGTACTTC. This sequence encodes CASSLNRGPYEQYF.

V usage is TRBV9 and J usage is TRBJ1-1; D gene ambiguous. Trimming stripped 4 bases from V and 0 bases from J, with 4 bases between. The CDR3 has 12 amino acids. Germline values: CDR1 SGDLS, CDR2 YYNGEE. This CDR3 is CASSQMNTEAFF. The CDR3 DNA reads as TGTGCCAGCAGCCAGATGAACACTGAAGCTTTCTTT.

This rearrangement joins TRBV4-2 to TRBJ1-4, with a tentative D call TRBD1 (5 bases). Looked up from germline, CDR1 is LGHNA and CDR2 is YNFKEQ. CDR3 length equals 18 residues. Deletions cut 2 bases from V and 0 bases from J, with 16 bases between. CDR3 in amino acids: CASSQKLRGPATNEKLFF. CDR3 nucleotide sequence: TGTGCCAGCAGCCAAAAGTTGCGGGGACCCGCAACTAATGAAAAACTGTTTTTT.

The V gene is TRBV6-5, the J gene TRBJ2-2, with 10 positions matching TRBD1. After removal of 4 bases from V and 6 bases from J, the junction contained 5 bases not matched to a gene. Germline V gives CDR1 MNHEY, CDR2 SVGAGI. The length of the CDR3 is 15 residues. CDR3 in amino acids: CASSSPGQGSGELFF. CDR3 sequence (DNA): TGTGCCAGCAGTTCCCCGGGACAGGGGTCCGGGGAGCTGTTTTTT.

This rearrangement joins TRBV2 to TRBJ2-5; D unresolved. Germline CDR1 is SNHLY and CDR2 is FYNNEI. The CDR3 is 14 residues long. V dropped 2 bases and J dropped 2 bases, with 9 bases sitting between them. The CDR3 region is CASSESWQQETQYF. The CDR3 DNA reads TGTGCCAGCAGTGAAAGTTGGCAGCAAGAGACCCAGTACTTC.

This chain joins TRBV3-1 (or the pseudogene TRBV3-2) and TRBJ2-7; D is possibly TRBD1 (6 bases). Looked up from germline, CDR1 is LGHDT and CDR2 is YNNKEL (reference sequence). V lost 3 bases and J 1 base, leaving 13 bases between the germline ends. The CDR3 totals 15 residues. This CDR3 is CASSHHRDLSYEQYV. The CDR3 DNA reads TGTGCCAGCAGCCATCACAGGGACCTTTCCTACGAGCAGTACGTC.

The chain couples TRBV28 to TRBJ1-5; D not resolved. V gave up 3 bases and J gave up 0 bases, with 9 bases separating them. Germline assignment: CDR1 MDHEN and CDR2 SYDVKM. This CDR3 comprises 15 residues. Written as DNA, the CDR3 is TGTGCCAGCAGTTTGAACGGTTATAGCAATCAGCCCCAGCATTTT. Residues: CASSLNGYSNQPQHF.

The rearrangement joins TRBV27 to TRBJ2-5, with D maybe TRBD2 (6 bases). The CDR3 consists of 14 residues. Trimming removed 2 bases at V and 3 bases at J, with 10 bases between. From germline, CDR1 is MNHEY and CDR2 SMNVEV (reference sequence). The CDR3 nucleotides read TGTGCCAGCAGTTTAGCGGGGTACAAAGAGACCCAGTACTTC. Amino acids: CASSLAGYKETQYF.

The rearrangement joins TRBV19 to TRBJ1-1; a weak D match, TRBD1 (6 bases). The V gene's germline CDR1 is LNHDA and CDR2 SQIVND (reference sequence). The CDR3 runs to 13 residues. The V and J ends lost 10 bases and 0 bases respectively, with 12 bases between them. Here the CDR3 DNA reads TGTGCCACTCGGACAGAACTGAACACTGAAGCTTTCTTT. It codes for CATRTELNTEAFF.

The chain joins TRBV7-9 to TRBJ2-3; D not certain. The CDR3 contains 13 residues. V was trimmed by 4 bases and J by 5 bases, leaving 10 bases between them. Germline V gene sequence: CDR1 SEHNR, CDR2 FQNEAQ (reference sequence). The CDR3 DNA follows: TGTGCCAGCAGCTACACATTGAAAGATACGCAGTATTTT. Its protein is CASSYTLKDTQYF.

This chain links TRBV5-1 with TRBJ2-2; 11 bases map to TRBD1. The CDR3 loop spans 15 amino acids. The germline gives CDR1 SGHRS, CDR2 YFSETQ. V lost 4 bases, J lost 4 bases, and 3 bases stayed unmatched. The CDR3 DNA sequence: TGCGCCAGCAGCGGCGGGACAGGGGGCACCGGGGAGCTGTTTTTT. Its translation: CASSGGTGGTGELFF.

The V and J genes are TRBV6-5 and TRBJ2-7; 9 positions match TRBD1. Germline V gene sequence: CDR1 MNHEY, CDR2 SVGAGI. This CDR3 contains 14 residues. Trimming took 6 bases from V and 0 from J; bases not matched to a gene: 3. The CDR3 reads CASSRDRASYEQYV. CDR3 bases: TGTGCCAGCAGCCGGGACAGGGCCTCCTACGAGCAGTACGTC.